The 10 T cell receptor beta chains given below trace back to one sample, sequenced in a study. TCRdb re-called the RT-PCR reads through MiXCR, storing one row per CDR3 protein. In the table there are about 700,000 distinct CDR3 sequences, more than 13% of which are singletons. The sequenced sample was memory CD4+ T cells from blood. Every receptor here comes from a female donor in good health, serving as a healthy control.

The sample holds many counts of this clonotype. V gene TRBV12-3 or TRBV12-4 combines with J gene TRBJ1-3; D unclear. This CDR3 region has 14 residues. V was cut by 4 bases and J by 1 base, with 8 bases left in between. The CDR3 reads CASSSRGSGNTIYF. As DNA, the CDR3 is TGTGCCAGCAGTTCGCGGGGATCTGGAAACACCATATATTTT.

V gene TRBV29-1 combines with J gene TRBJ2-7, with TRBD1 matching over 11 bases. V lost 3 bases and J lost 2; bases outside the gene matches: 3. The CDR3 loop spans 14 amino acids. Germline V gene data show CDR1 as SQVTM and CDR2 as ANQGSEA. The CDR3: CSVEKGQGAYEQYF. The CDR3 bases are TGCAGCGTTGAGAAGGGACAGGGGGCCTACGAGCAGTACTTC.

V usage is TRBV2 and J usage is TRBJ2-7; D remains unclear. Germline loops: CDR1 SNHLY, CDR2 FYNNEI. The CDR3 sequence is 12 residues long. V was shortened by 1 base and J by 7 bases, with 8 bases between the two germline ends. The CDR3: CASSEERGEQYF. The CDR3 DNA reads TGTGCCAGCAGTGAAGAAAGAGGAGAGCAGTACTTC.

Turning to this clonotype: A much larger clone is a single base away; this may be a read error. The CDR3 DNA follows: TGCAGCAGGCCGGATACGCAGTATTTT. It encodes CSRPDTQYF. The V and J genes are TRBV29-1 and TRBJ2-3; unclear D gene. V gave up 8 bases and J gave up 6 bases, with 6 bases separating them. Germline-derived CDR1 and CDR2 are SQVTM and ANQGSEA. This CDR3 region has 9 residues.

This clonotype was counted between two and nine times. V and J are TRBV10-3 and TRBJ1-4, with D hard to call. This CDR3 comprises 12 residues. V shed 3 bases and J shed 8 bases, with 7 bases lying between them. Germline loops: CDR1 ENHRY, CDR2 SYGVKD. Here the CDR3 DNA reads TGTGCCATCAGTGATTATGGCGAAAAACTGTTTTTT. Its protein product is CAISDYGEKLFF.

This clonotype has only one observation. The chain combines TRBV24-1 with TRBJ2-3; a possible D gene is TRBD2 (7 bases). Trimming shortened V by 3 bases and J by 2 bases, and 11 bases separated the two germline ends. This CDR3 region has 15 residues. CDR1 and CDR2 from the germline V gene are KGHDR and SFDVKD. CDR3 loop: CATSDGGGLTDTQYF. CDR3 nucleotide sequence: TGTGCCACCAGTGATGGGGGGGGGCTCACAGATACGCAGTATTTT.

The table lists this clonotype with many counts. The chain is built from TRBV5-1 and TRBJ2-3; TRBD1 or TRBD2 may be the D gene (5 bases each). The CDR3 is 15 amino acids. V was trimmed by 4 bases and J by 3 bases, leaving 15 bases between them. Germline CDR1 reads SGHRS; CDR2 reads YFSETQ. The CDR3: CASSKLGTETDTQYF. The CDR3 DNA reads as TGCGCCAGCAGCAAACTCGGGACGGAGACAGATACGCAGTATTTT.

This clonotype was picked up a small number of times. The V call is TRBV7-2, the J call TRBJ2-6; D not certain. The CDR3 extends over 15 amino acids. Trimming removed 5 bases from V and 0 bases from J, with 8 bases in between. The germline gives CDR1 SGHTA, CDR2 FQGNSA. The CDR3 here is CASSRVISGANVLTF. The CDR3 nucleotides read TGTGCCAGCAGCCGGGTCATCTCTGGGGCCAACGTCCTGACTTTC.

The chain uses TRBV6-2 or TRBV6-3 and TRBJ2-1; D ambiguous. This CDR3 is built from 16 residues. The V gene lost 1 base and the J gene lost 4 bases, with 14 bases spanning the gap. Germline values: CDR1 MNHEY, CDR2 SVGEGT. This CDR3 is CASSYWQTVLYNEQFF. In DNA, the CDR3 is TGTGCCAGCAGTTACTGGCAGACGGTGTTGTACAATGAGCAGTTCTTC.

This clonotype was recorded a few times. The rearrangement links TRBV20-1 to TRBJ2-1, with 9 bases fitting TRBD2. The CDR3 covers 16 residues. V gave up 3 bases and J gave up 7 bases; unmatched junction bases: 13. The germline gives CDR1 DFQATT, CDR2 SNEGSKA (reference sequence). CDR3 amino acids: CSASNPGLARGNEQFF. CDR3 sequence (DNA): TGCAGTGCTAGTAATCCCGGACTAGCGAGGGGAAATGAGCAGTTCTTC.